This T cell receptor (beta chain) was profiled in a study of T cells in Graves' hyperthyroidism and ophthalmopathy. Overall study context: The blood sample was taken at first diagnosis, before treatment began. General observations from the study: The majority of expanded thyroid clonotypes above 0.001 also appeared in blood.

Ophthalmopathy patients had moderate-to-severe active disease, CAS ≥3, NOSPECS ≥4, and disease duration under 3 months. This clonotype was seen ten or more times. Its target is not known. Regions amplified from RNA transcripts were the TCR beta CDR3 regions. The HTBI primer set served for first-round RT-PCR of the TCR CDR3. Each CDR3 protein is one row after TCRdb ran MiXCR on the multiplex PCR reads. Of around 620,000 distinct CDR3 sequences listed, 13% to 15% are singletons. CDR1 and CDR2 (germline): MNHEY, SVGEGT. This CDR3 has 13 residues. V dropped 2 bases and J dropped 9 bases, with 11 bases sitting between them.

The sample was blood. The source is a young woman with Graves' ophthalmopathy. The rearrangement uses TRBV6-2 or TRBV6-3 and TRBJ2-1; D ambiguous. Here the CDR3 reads CASSYLPDREQFF. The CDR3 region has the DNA TGTGCCAGCAGTTACCTGCCAGATCGTGAGCAGTTCTTC.